This paragraph reports one TCR beta chain. Its recognized antigen is unknown. No quality values exist for individual bases; no much larger clone is one base distant. This entry is derived from a study of blood T cell repertoires in COVID-19 (dated by TCRdb to about 2020). At the level of the whole study: Samples from collaborators originated in the United States, Italy and Spain and spanned both the acute and convalescent phases of COVID-19. The prospective study material was composed of cDNA or gDNA derived from T cells, B-cell-depleted T cells, or PBMCs. Deeply sampled blood TCRbeta repertoires from subjects exposed to, actively infected with, or recovered from COVID-19 were included in the dataset. The repertoires were made available in a free public database intended to serve as a resource for research on the immune response to SARS-CoV-2. Samples came from the ongoing ImmuneRACE study (first 160 participants) plus 1,254 subjects from 6 global collaborators. The sample metadata nearly always contained a de-identified subject ID, COVID-19 status, age in years and sex. Where HLA class I and class II types were available, the types were taken from metadata supplied by the sample provider, not from assay-based typing. General conclusions and limits of the study: The amount of clinical and demographic metadata varied by source and participant and was provided uncurated.

Deletion took 0 bases off V and 0 bases off J, with a span of 6 bases between the germline ends. The CDR3 contains 15 residues, cysteine and phenylalanine counted. Just CDR3 DNA is preserved here, 45 bases in frame from base 1. According to the germline V gene, CDR1 reads SGHRS and CDR2 reads YFSETQ. TCRbeta CDR3 regions were amplified from genomic DNA using the immunoSEQ Assay, a bias-controlled multiplex PCR. Per the authors' processing: Within the assay, amplification of reference gene primers was used to estimate how many nucleated cells each sample contained. To quantify the absolute abundance of each unique TCRbeta CDR3 rearrangement, sequence reads were collapsed and filtered. For each sample, productive Simpson clonality was calculated by taking the square root of Simpson's diversity index across productive rearrangements. TCRdb stores this immuneACCESS table with in-frame sequences only. Part of the clones is absent; in the studies checked, under half of the shortfall reflects unresolved V genes, and no reason is known for the rest. V, J and clone size reflect that table, while D and trimming were determined from the DNA. For this sample the table gives roughly 310,000 clones, of which roughly 90% were detected only once. The ten largest make up around 4% of the sample.

Whole blood was collected in K2EDTA tubes by collaborating institutions according to the institutions' own protocols. For TCRbeta analysis, collaborators shipped samples as frozen whole blood, isolated PBMCs, or DNA extracted from either of those sample types. Material: peripheral blood. Recombination joined TRBV5-1 with TRBJ1-4; the D gene remains uncertain. The receptor was derived from a woman between 50 and 59 years old with active or convalescent COVID-19. The CDR3 region has the sequence CASSLGAATNEKLFF. The DNA sequence reads TGCGCCAGCAGCTTGGGGGCAGCAACTAATGAAAAACTGTTTTTT.